Listed here are 22 T cell receptor beta chains from one sample, sequenced in a study of post-analysis software for immune sequencing data. The TCR beta cDNA libraries carried unique molecular identifiers. A single record per CDR3 protein comes from TCRdb applying MiXCR to the PCR reads. The table lists about 560,000 distinct CDR3 sequences, around 47% of them singletons. Study outcomes and limitations: About five TRBV segments were more frequent in patients than controls; TRBV5-6, TRBV5-1 and TRBV20-1 belonged to this group.

For these receptors, no antigen is known. The sample taken for sequencing was blood. The source is a girl aged 10-17 years with multiple sclerosis.

V usage is TRBV7-2 and J usage is TRBJ2-6, with unresolved D. Trimming left V 5 bases short and J 0 bases short, with 8 bases between. CDR3 length: 15 residues. CDR1 SGHTA and CDR2 FQGNSA come from the germline V gene. The CDR3 nucleotides are TGTGCCAGCAGCCCGCACGGCTCTGGGGCCAACGTCCTGACTTTC. Its protein product is CASSPHGSGANVLTF.

This chain connects TRBV5-1 to TRBJ2-7, with 8 bases matching TRBD1. The CDR3 has 15 residues. Germline lookup yields CDR1 SGHRS and CDR2 YFSETQ. V lost 4 bases, J lost 0 bases, and 6 bases stayed unmatched. The CDR3 nucleotides are TGCGCCAGCAGCCGAGGACAGGGCCTCTCCTACGAGCAGTACTTC. Translation: CASSRGQGLSYEQYF.

This chain links TRBV6-6 with TRBJ2-5; tentative D call: TRBD1 (6 bases). The CDR3 totals 14 residues. In germline, CDR1 is MNHNY, CDR2 SVGAGI (reference sequence). The germline V and J ends were trimmed by 5 bases and 1 base, with 11 bases remaining between them. The CDR3 nucleotides are TGTGCCAGCAGTACCACGGACAGCCAAGAGACCCAGTACTTC. This encodes CASSTTDSQETQYF.

This clonotype was found once. This sequence joins TRBV7-9 and TRBJ1-1, with D possibly matching TRBD1 (5 bases). Per the germline V gene, CDR1 is SEHNR and CDR2 is FQNEAQ (reference sequence). The CDR3 spans 15 residues. V lost 3 bases to trimming and J lost 4 bases, with 15 bases between them. The CDR3 is CASSFYTGAPTEAFF. DNA for the CDR3: TGTGCCAGCAGCTTCTACACAGGAGCCCCCACTGAAGCTTTCTTT.

This sequence joins TRBV6-1 and TRBJ1-5; 7 nucleotides match TRBD1. Trimming at V came to 8 bases and at J to 7 bases, leaving 11 bases not matched to a gene. The CDR3 loop spans 14 amino acids. Looked up from germline, CDR1 is MNHNS and CDR2 is SASEGT. The CDR3 DNA is TGTGCCAGCCGGGGGGGAGGGGGCCGGCAGCCCCAGCATTTT. Encoded protein: CASRGGGGRQPQHF.

V usage is TRBV4-1 and J usage is TRBJ1-1; 7 bases agree with TRBD1. Germline loops: CDR1 MGHRA, CDR2 YSYEKL. The CDR3 has 18 residues. After removal of 1 base from V and 3 bases from J, the junction contained 14 bases not matched to a gene. The CDR3 region is CASSQVRGIGGTHTEAFF. In DNA, the CDR3 is TGCGCCAGCAGCCAAGTAAGGGGGATAGGGGGCACACACACTGAAGCTTTCTTT.

The chain links TRBV5-1 to TRBJ2-1; no definite D call. The end of the DNA fits TRBJ2-7 better, so the J call may be wrong. The CDR3 is 13 amino acids. Germline lookup yields CDR1 SGHRS and CDR2 YFSETQ. The CDR3 region has the DNA TGCGCCAGCAGCTTGGCCGACGACAATGAGCAGTACTTC. It encodes CASSLADDNEQYF.

The rearrangement links TRBV5-1 to TRBJ2-1; D gene unclear. Germline V lookup: CDR1 SGHRS, CDR2 YFSETQ. The V and J ends lost 4 bases and 10 bases respectively, with 15 bases between them. This CDR3 is built from 13 residues. As DNA, the CDR3 is TGCGCCAGCAGCCCCCCCAGCTCCTACGAGCAGTTCTTC. Translating gives CASSPPSSYEQFF.

Written as DNA, the CDR3 is TGTGCCAGCAGTGAATTGGGCAGCAACTATGGCTACACCTTC. It is translated as CASSELGSNYGYTF. The chain has TRBV6-1 and TRBJ1-2, with unresolved D. Trimming pared 2 bases from V and 2 bases from J, leaving 9 bases between. Germline loops: CDR1 MNHNS, CDR2 SASEGT. The CDR3 length is 14 residues.

There are a few counts of this clonotype. The chain links TRBV20-1 to TRBJ2-1; D is uncertain. In germline, CDR1 is DFQATT, CDR2 SNEGSKA (reference sequence). The CDR3 has 14 amino acids. V was pared by 1 base and J by 6 bases, with 13 bases between. The CDR3 region has the DNA TGCAGTGCTAGAGTAGCCGTGAAACTCAATGAGCAGTTCTTC. This translates into CSARVAVKLNEQFF.

V usage is TRBV9 and J usage is TRBJ1-4, with a tentative D call TRBD1 (5 bases). Trimming left V 4 bases short and J 7 bases short, with 17 bases between. Germline V CDR1 and CDR2: SGDLS, YYNGEE. The CDR3 contains 15 residues. The CDR3 nucleotides are TGTGCCAGCAGCCCTAGTCCTGGGACCGGTGAAAAACTGTTTTTT. It encodes CASSPSPGTGEKLFF.

The table lists this clonotype with a count of one. The J gene is TRBJ2-2, the V gene TRBV11-2, with D perhaps matching TRBD1 (5 bases). Per germline, CDR1 SGHAT and CDR2 FQNNGV. The CDR3 is made up of 14 amino acids. The ends were cut back, 1 base at V and 4 bases at J, with 7 bases in the middle. CDR3 nucleotides: TGTGCCAGCAGCTTAGTGGGGCCCACCGGGGAGCTGTTTTTT. It specifies CASSLVGPTGELFF.

The chain uses TRBV4-1 and TRBJ1-4; weak D call: TRBD1 (6 bases). Looked up from germline, CDR1 is MGHRA and CDR2 is YSYEKL. V was pared by 2 bases and J by 7 bases, with 17 bases between. The CDR3 length is 16 residues. The CDR3 DNA sequence: TGCGCCAGCAGCCAAAGTTTCGCAGGGGCGGTTGAAAAACTGTTTTTT. Residues: CASSQSFAGAVEKLFF.

The chain links TRBV29-1 to TRBJ2-3; 12 nucleotides match TRBD1. V gave up 6 bases and J gave up 2 bases; unmatched junction bases: 9. The CDR3 length is 16 residues. Germline lookup yields CDR1 SQVTM and CDR2 ANQGSEA. DNA for the CDR3: TGCAGCGTCCTCGGGGGACAGGGGGCTATCACAGATACGCAGTATTTT. Protein: CSVLGGQGAITDTQYF.

The chain links TRBV9 to TRBJ2-1, with 7 positions matching TRBD2. V was clipped by 0 bases and J by 0 bases; unmatched bases: 3. Looked up from germline, CDR1 is SGDLS and CDR2 is YYNGEE. CDR3 length equals 16 residues. CDR3 nucleotide sequence: TGTGCCAGCAGCGTAGGGGGAGGGCCCTCCTACAATGAGCAGTTCTTC. This gives the protein CASSVGGGPSYNEQFF.

The chain employs TRBV29-1 and TRBJ1-5, with D hard to call. The CDR3 is made up of 12 amino acids. Per the germline V gene, CDR1 is SQVTM and CDR2 is ANQGSEA. V was trimmed by 7 bases and J by 4 bases, leaving 11 bases between them. The CDR3 region is CSGGEQNQPQHF. Here the CDR3 DNA reads TGCAGCGGGGGAGAACAGAATCAGCCCCAGCATTTT.

The chain recombines TRBV29-1 with TRBJ2-3; 11 nucleotides match TRBD2. J lost 4 bases, V lost 1 base, and 7 bases had no gene match. Germline CDR1 is SQVTM and CDR2 is ANQGSEA. This CDR3 spans 16 amino acids. CDR3 DNA: TGCAGCGTTGAAGTCCGACTAGCGGGAAGAGCAGATACGCAGTATTTT. Translating gives CSVEVRLAGRADTQYF.

This chain joins TRBV11-2 and TRBJ2-4, with 8 positions matching TRBD2. The DNA end lines up better with TRBJ2-7; the J call may be wrong. The CDR3 loop spans 15 amino acids. Germline V CDR1 and CDR2: SGHAT, FQNNGV. The CDR3: CASSSPPSGSYEQYF. The CDR3 DNA follows: TGTGCCAGCAGCTCCCCGCCTAGCGGGTCCTACGAGCAGTACTTC.

This clonotype was observed a single time. The rearrangement uses TRBV12-3 or TRBV12-4 and TRBJ2-1, with TRBD2 matching 8 bases. The trim removed 6 bases at V and 3 bases at J, leaving 7 bases unmatched. The CDR3 sequence is 15 residues long. The CDR3 sequence: CASSPSAGGYNEQFF. The CDR3 DNA follows: TGTGCCAGCAGCCCGTCGGCGGGGGGCTACAATGAGCAGTTCTTC.

The V call is TRBV10-3, the J call TRBJ1-2; maybe TRBD1 (6 bases). The germline CDR1 and CDR2 sequences are ENHRY and SYGVKD. V was cut by 7 bases and J by 4 bases, with 13 bases left in between. The CDR3 totals 13 residues. The CDR3 is CAITPDRAYGYTF. CDR3 DNA sequence: TGTGCCATCACCCCGGACAGAGCCTATGGCTACACCTTC.

The chain carries TRBV20-1 and TRBJ2-4; no clear D gene. The J call may be mistaken, given a closer DNA end match to TRBJ2-5. CDR1 DFQATT and CDR2 SNEGSKA come from the germline V gene (reference sequence). CDR3 length equals 13 residues. The CDR3 spells CSARDPTGETQYF. The CDR3 nucleotides are TGCAGTGCTAGAGATCCCACCGGGGAGACCCAGTACTTC.

This clonotype showed up just a few times. V is TRBV5-6 and J is TRBJ2-3; D unresolved. Germline V gives CDR1 SGHDT, CDR2 YYEEEE. The CDR3 contains 14 residues. Trimming took off 6 bases at V and 0 bases at J, with 11 bases between the two ends. The chain's CDR3 is CASIQGISTDTQYF. The DNA of the CDR3 is TGTGCCAGCATCCAAGGGATTAGCACAGATACGCAGTATTTT. Full variable domain (rest looked up from reference TRBV5-6 and TRBJ2-3): DAGVTQSPTHLIKTRGQQVTLRCSPKSGHDTVSWYQQALGQGPQFIFQYYEEEERQRGNFPDRFSGHQFPNYSSELNVNALLLGDSALYLCASIQGISTDTQYFGPGTRLTVL.